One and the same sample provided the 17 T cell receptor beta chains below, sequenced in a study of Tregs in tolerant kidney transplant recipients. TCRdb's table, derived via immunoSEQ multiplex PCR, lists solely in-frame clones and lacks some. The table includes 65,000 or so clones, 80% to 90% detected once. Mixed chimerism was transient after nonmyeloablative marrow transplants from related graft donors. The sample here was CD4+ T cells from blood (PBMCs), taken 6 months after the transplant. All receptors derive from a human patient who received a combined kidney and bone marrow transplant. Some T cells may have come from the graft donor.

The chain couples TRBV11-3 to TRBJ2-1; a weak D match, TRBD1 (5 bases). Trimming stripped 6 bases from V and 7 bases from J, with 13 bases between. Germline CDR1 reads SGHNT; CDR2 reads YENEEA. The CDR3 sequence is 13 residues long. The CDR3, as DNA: TGTGCCAGCAGTCTAGGGGTGTTAAATGAGCAGTTCTTC. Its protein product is CASSLGVLNEQFF.

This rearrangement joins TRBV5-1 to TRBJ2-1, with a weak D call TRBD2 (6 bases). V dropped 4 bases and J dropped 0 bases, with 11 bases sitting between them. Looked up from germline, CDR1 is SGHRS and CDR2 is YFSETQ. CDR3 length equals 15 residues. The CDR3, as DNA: TGCGCCAGCAGCACCTTTAGCGGCTCCTACAATGAGCAGTTCTTC. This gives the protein CASSTFSGSYNEQFF.

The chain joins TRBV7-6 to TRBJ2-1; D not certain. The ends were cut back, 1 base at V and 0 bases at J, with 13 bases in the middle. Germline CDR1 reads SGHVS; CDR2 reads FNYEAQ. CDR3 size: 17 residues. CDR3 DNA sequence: TGTGCCAGCAGCTTAGGTTTCGACACGAGCTCCTACAATGAGCAGTTCTTC. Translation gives CASSLGFDTSSYNEQFF.

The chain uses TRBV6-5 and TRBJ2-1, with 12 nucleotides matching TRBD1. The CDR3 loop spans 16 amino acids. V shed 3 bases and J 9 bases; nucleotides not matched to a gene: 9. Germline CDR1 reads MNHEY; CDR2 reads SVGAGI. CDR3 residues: CASSYQPGQGASEQFF. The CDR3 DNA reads TGTGCCAGCAGTTATCAACCGGGACAGGGGGCTAGTGAGCAGTTCTTC.

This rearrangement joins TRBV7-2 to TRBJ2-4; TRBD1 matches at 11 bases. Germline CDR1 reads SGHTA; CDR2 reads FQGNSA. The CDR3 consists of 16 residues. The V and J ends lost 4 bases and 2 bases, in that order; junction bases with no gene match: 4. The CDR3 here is CASSYGTGGPKNIQYF. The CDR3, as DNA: TGTGCCAGCAGCTATGGGACAGGGGGTCCCAAAAACATTCAGTACTTC.

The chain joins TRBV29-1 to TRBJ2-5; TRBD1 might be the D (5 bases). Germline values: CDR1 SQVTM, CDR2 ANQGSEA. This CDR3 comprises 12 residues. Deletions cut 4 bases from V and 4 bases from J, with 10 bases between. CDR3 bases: TGCAGCGTTGGGACATTTGGAGAGACCCAGTACTTC. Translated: CSVGTFGETQYF.

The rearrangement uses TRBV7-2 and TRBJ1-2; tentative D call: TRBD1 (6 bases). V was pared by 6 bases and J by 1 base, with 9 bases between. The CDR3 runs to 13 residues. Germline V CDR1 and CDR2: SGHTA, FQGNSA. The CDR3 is CASSGQFNYGYTF. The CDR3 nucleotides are TGTGCCAGCAGTGGACAGTTTAACTATGGCTACACCTTC.

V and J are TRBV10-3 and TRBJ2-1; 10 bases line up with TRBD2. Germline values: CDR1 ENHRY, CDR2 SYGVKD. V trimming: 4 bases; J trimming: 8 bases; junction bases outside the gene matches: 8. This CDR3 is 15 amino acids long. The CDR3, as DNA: TGTGCCATCAGTGCCGGACTAGCGGAGACGGATGAGCAGTTCTTC. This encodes CAISAGLAETDEQFF.

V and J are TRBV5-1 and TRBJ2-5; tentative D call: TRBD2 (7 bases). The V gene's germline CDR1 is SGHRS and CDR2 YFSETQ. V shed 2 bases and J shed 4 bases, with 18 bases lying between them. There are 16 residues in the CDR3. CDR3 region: CASSFMGGQVGETQYF. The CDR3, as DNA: TGCGCCAGCAGCTTCATGGGGGGGCAAGTCGGAGAGACCCAGTACTTC.

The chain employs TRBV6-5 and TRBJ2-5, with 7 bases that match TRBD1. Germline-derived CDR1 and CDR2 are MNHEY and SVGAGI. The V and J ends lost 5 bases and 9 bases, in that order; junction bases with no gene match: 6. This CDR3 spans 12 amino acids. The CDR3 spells CASSGAGGAQYF. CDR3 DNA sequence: TGTGCCAGCAGTGGGGCAGGGGGTGCCCAGTACTTC.

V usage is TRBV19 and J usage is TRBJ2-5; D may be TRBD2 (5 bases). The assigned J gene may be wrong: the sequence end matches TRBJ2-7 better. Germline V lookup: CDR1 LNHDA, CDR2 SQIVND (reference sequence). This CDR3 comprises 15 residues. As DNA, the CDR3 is TGTGCCAGTAGTATAGCCCCGGGAAATGCCTACGAGCAGTACTTC. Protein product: CASSIAPGNAYEQYF.

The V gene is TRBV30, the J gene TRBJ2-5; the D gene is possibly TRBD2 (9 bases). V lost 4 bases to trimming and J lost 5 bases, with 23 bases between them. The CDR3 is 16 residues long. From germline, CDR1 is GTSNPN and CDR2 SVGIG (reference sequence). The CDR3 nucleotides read TGTGCCTGGAAAAACAGGGGGGCTAGCGGGATTGAGACCCAGTACTTC. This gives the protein CAWKNRGASGIETQYF.

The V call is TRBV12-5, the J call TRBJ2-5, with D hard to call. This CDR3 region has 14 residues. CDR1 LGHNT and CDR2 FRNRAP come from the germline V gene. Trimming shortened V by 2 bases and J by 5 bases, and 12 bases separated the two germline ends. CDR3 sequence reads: CASGLQAMSETQYF. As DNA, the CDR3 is TGTGCTAGTGGTTTGCAGGCGATGTCCGAGACCCAGTACTTC.

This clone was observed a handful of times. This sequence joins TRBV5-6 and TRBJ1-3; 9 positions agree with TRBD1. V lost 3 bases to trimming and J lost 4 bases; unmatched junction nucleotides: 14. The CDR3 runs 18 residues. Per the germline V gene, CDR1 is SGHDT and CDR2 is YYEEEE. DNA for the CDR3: TGTGCCAGCAGCTCCTACCCCCCGGACAGGGGAGGAGGAAACACCATATATTTT. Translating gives CASSSYPPDRGGGNTIYF.

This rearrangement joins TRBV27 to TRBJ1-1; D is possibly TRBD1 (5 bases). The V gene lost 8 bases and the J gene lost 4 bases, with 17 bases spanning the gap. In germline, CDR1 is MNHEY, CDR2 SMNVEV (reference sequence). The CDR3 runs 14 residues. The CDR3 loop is CASLRRGGSTEAFF. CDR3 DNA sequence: TGTGCCAGCCTCCGCCGCGGGGGGAGCACTGAAGCTTTCTTT.

The CDR3 DNA reads as TGTGCCTGGGGGACAGGAACCTACGAGCAGTACTTC. Translating gives CAWGTGTYEQYF. The chain recombines TRBV30 with TRBJ2-7; 8 nucleotides match TRBD1. CDR1 GTSNPN and CDR2 SVGIG come from the germline V gene (reference sequence). The CDR3 is 12 amino acids. J lost 2 bases, V lost 5 bases, and 2 bases had no gene match.

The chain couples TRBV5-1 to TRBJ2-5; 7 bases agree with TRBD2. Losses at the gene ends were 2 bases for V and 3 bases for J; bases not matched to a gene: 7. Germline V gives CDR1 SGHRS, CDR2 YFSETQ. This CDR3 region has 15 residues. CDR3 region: CASSFWLAEEETQYF. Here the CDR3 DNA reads TGCGCCAGCAGCTTTTGGCTAGCGGAGGAAGAGACCCAGTACTTC.